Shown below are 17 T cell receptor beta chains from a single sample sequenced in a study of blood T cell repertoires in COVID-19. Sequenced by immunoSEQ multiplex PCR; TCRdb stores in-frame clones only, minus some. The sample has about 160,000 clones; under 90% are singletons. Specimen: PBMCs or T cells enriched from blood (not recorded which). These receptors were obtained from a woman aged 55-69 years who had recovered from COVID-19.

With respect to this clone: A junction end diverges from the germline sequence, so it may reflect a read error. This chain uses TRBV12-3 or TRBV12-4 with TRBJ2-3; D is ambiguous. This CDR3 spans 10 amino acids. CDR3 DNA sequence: TGTGCCAGCAGTGTCAATGGAGCCGAATTT. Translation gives CASSVNGAEF.

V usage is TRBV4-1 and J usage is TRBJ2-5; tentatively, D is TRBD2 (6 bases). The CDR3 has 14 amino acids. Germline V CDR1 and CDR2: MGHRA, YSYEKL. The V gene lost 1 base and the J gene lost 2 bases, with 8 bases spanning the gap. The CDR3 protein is CASSQVRGQETQYF. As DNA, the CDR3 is TGCGCCAGCAGCCAAGTGCGGGGACAAGAGACCCAGTACTTC.

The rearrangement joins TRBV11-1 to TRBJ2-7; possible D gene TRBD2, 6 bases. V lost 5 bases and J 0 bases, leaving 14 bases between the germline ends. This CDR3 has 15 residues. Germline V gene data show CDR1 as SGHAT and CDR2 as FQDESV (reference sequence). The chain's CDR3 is CASSLRDQLSYEQYF. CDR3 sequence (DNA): TGTGCCAGCAGCCTGCGGGACCAACTCTCCTACGAGCAGTACTTC.

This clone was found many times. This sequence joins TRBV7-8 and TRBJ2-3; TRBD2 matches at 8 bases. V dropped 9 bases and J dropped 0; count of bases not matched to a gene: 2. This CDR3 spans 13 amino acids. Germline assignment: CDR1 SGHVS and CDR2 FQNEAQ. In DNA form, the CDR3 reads TGTGCCAGTAGCGGGGCTAGCACAGATACGCAGTATTTT. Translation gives CASSGASTDTQYF. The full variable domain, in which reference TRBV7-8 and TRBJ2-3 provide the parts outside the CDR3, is GAGVSQSPRYKVAKRGQDVALRCDPISGHVSLFWYQQALGQGPEFLTYFQNEAQLDKSGLPSDRFFAERPEGSVSTLKIQRTQQEDSAVYLCASSGASTDTQYFGPGTRLTVL.

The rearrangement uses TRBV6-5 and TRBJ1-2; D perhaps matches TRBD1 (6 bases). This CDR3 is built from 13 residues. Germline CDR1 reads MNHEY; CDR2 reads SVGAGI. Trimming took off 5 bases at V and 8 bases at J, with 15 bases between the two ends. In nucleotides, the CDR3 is TGTGCCAGCAGTCAACAGGGAGTTAGCGGCTACACCTTC. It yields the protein CASSQQGVSGYTF.

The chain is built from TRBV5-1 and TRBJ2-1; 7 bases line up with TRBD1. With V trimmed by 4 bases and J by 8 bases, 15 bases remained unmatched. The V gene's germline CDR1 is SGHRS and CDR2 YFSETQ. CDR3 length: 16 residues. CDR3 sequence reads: CASSQGQRPRLDEQFF. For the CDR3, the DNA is TGCGCCAGCAGCCAGGGACAGAGGCCTAGATTGGATGAGCAGTTCTTC.

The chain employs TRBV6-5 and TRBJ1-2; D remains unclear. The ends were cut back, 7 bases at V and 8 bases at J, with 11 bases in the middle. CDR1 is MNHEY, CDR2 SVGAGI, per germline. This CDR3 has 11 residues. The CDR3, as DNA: TGTGCCAGCACCTCTGTCGGGGGCTACACCTTC. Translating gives CASTSVGGYTF.

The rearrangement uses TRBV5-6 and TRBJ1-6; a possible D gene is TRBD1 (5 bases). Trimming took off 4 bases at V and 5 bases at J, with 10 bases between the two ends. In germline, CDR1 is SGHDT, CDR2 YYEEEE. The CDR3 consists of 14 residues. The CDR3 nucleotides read TGTGCCAGCAGCGCGGGACTAAATAATTCACCCCTCCACTTT. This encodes CASSAGLNNSPLHF. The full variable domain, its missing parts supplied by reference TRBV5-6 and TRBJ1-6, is DAGVTQSPTHLIKTRGQQVTLRCSPKSGHDTVSWYQQALGQGPQFIFQYYEEEERQRGNFPDRFSGHQFPNYSSELNVNALLLGDSALYLCASSAGLNNSPLHFGNGTRLTVT.

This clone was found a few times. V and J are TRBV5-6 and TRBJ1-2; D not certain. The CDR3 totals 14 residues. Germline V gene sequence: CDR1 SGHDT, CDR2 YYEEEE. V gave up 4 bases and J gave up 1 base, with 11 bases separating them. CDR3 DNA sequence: TGTGCCAGCAGCCTACCACAGATTAACTATGGCTACACCTTC. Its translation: CASSLPQINYGYTF.

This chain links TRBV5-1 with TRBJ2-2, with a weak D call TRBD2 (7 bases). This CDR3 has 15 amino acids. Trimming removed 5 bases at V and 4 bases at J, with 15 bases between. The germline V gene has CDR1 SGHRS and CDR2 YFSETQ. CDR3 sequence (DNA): TGCGCCAGCAGAGCTGAGGGAGGGGGCACCGGGGAGCTGTTTTTT. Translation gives CASRAEGGGTGELFF.

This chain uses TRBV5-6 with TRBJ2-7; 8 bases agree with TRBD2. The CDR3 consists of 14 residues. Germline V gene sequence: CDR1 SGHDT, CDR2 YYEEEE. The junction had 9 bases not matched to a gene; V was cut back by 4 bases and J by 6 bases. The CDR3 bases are TGTGCCAGCAGCAACGTAGCGGGGAGGGGCGAGCAGTACTTC. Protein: CASSNVAGRGEQYF.

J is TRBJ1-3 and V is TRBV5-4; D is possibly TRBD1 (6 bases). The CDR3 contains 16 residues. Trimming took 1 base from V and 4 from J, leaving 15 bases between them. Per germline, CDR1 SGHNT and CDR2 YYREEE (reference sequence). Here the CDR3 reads CASSLSAGAGGNTIYF. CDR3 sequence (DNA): TGTGCCAGCAGCTTGTCAGCGGGGGCGGGCGGAAACACCATATATTTT.

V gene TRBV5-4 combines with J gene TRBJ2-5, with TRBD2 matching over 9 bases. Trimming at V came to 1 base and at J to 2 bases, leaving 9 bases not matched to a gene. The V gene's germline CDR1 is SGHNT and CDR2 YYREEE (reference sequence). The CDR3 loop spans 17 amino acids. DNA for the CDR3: TGTGCCAGCAGCTTGATTGGGGCTAGCGGGGAACAAGAGACCCAGTACTTC. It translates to CASSLIGASGEQETQYF.

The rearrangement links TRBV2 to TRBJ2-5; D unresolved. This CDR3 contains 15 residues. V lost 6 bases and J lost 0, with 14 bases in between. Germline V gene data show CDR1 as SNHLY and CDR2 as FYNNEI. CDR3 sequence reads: CASSPISENQETQYF. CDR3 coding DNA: TGTGCCAGCAGCCCTATTTCTGAGAACCAAGAGACCCAGTACTTC.

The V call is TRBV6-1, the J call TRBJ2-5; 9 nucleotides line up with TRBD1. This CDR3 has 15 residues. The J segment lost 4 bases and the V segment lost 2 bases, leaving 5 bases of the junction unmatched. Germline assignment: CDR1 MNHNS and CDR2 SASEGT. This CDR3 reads CASSETATGGETQYF. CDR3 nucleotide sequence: TGTGCCAGCAGTGAAACCGCGACAGGGGGAGAGACCCAGTACTTC.

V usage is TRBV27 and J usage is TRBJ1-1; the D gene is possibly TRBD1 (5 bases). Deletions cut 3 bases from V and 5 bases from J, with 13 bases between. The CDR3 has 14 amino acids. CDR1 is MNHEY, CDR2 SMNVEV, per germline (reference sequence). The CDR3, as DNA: TGTGCCAGCAGTTTGGACAAAATGAGGACTGAAGCTTTCTTT. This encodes CASSLDKMRTEAFF.

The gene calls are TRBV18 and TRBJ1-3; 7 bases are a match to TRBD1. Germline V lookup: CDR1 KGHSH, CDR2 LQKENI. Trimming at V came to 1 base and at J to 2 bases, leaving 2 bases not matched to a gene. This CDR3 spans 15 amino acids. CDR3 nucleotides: TGTGCCAGCTCACCACAGGGGGCAGCTGGAAACACCATATATTTT. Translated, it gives CASSPQGAAGNTIYF. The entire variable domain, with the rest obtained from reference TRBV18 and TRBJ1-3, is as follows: NAGVMQNPRHLVRRRGQEARLRCSPMKGHSHVYWYRQLPEEGLKFMVYLQKENIIDESGMPKERFSAEFPKEGPSILRIQQVVRGDSAAYFCASSPQGAAGNTIYFGEGSWLTVV.